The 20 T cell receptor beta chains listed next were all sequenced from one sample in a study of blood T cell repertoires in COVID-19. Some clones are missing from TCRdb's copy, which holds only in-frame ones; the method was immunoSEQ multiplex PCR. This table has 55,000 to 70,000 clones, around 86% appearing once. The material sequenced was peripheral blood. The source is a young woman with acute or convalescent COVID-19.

The CDR3 DNA sequence: TGCGCCAGCAGCTTGGGACCACACCGAGGGTACCAAGAGACCCAGTACTTC. It translates to CASSLGPHRGYQETQYF. The chain couples TRBV5-1 to TRBJ2-5, with D perhaps TRBD2 (5 bases). Per germline, CDR1 SGHRS and CDR2 YFSETQ. The CDR3 consists of 17 residues. Between the trimmed V and J ends, which lost 0 bases and 0 bases, there was a span of 15 bases. The entire variable domain, with the rest obtained from reference TRBV5-1 and TRBJ2-5, is as follows: KAGVTQTPRYLIKTRGQQVTLSCSPISGHRSVSWYQQTPGQGLQFLFEYFSETQRNKGNFPGRFSGRQFSNSRSEMNVSTLELGDSALYLCASSLGPHRGYQETQYFGPGTRLLVL.

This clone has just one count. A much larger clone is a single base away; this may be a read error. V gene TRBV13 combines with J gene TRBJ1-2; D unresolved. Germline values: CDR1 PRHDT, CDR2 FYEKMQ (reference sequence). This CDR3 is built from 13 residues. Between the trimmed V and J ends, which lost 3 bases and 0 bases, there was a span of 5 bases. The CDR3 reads CASSFGTNYGYTF. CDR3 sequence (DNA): TGTGCCAGCAGCTTCGGGACTAACTATGGCTACACCTTC. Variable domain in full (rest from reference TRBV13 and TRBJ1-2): AAGVIQSPRHLIKEKRETATLKCYPIPRHDTVYWYQQGPGQDPQFLISFYEKMQSDKGSIPDRFSAQQFSDYHSELNMSSLELGDSALYFCASSFGTNYGYTFGSGTRLTVV.

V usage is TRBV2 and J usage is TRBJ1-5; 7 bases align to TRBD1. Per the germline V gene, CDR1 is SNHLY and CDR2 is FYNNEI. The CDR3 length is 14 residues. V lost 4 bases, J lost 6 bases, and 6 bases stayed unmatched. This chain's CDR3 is CASSVQGVGQPQHF. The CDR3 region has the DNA TGTGCCAGCAGTGTGCAGGGGGTCGGTCAGCCCCAGCATTTT.

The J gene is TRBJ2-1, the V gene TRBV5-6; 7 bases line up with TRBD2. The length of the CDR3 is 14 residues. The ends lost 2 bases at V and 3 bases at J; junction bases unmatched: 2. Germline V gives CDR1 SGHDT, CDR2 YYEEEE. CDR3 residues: CASSLGLGYNEQFF. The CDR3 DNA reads TGTGCCAGCAGCTTAGGACTAGGCTACAATGAGCAGTTCTTC.

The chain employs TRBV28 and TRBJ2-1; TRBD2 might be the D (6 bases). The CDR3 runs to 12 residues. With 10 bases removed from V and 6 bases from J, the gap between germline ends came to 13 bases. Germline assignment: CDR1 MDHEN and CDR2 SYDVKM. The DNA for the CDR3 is TGTGCCATTTTAGCGGAGACCAATGAGCAGTTCTTC. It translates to CAILAETNEQFF.

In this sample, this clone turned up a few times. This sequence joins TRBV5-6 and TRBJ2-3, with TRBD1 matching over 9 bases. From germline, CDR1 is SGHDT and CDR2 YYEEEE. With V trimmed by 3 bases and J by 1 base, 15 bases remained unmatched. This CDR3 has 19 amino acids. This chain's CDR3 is CASSWGTGTGWFRTDTQYF. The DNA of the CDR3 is TGTGCCAGCAGCTGGGGGACCGGGACAGGGTGGTTCCGCACAGATACGCAGTATTTT.

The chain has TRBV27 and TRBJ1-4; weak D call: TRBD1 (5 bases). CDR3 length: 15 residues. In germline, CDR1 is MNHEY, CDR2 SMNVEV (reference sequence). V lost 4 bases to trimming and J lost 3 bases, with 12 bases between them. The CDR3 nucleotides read TGTGCCAGCAGTTCTCAGGGCCTGGCTAATGAAAAACTGTTTTTT. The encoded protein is CASSSQGLANEKLFF.

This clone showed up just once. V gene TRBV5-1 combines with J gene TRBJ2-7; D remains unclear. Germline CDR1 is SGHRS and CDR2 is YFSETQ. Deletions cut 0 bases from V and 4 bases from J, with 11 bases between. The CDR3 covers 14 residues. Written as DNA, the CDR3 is TGCGCCAGCAGCTTGGAATGGCCGCCGTACGAGCAGTACTTC. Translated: CASSLEWPPYEQYF.

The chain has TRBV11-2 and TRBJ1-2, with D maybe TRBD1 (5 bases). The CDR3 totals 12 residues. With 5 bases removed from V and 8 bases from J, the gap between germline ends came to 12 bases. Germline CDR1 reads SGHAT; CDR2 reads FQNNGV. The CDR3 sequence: CASSPRGGGYTF. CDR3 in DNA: TGTGCCAGCAGCCCCCGGGGGGGAGGCTACACCTTC.

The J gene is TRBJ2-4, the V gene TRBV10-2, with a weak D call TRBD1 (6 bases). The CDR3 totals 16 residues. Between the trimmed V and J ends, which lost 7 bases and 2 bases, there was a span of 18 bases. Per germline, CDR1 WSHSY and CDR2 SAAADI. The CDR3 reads CASNRGGLVSKNIQYF. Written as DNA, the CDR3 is TGCGCCAGCAATCGTGGGGGCTTAGTTTCCAAAAACATTCAGTACTTC.

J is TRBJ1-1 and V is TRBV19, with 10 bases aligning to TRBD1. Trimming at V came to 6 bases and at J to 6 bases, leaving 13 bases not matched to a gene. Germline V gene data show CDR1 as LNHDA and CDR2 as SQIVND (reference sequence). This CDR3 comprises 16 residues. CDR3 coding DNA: TGTGCCAGTAGATCAGGGCGACAGGGGGCTAACGCTGAAGCTTTCTTT. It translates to CASRSGRQGANAEAFF. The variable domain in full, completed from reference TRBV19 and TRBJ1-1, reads DGGITQSPKYLFRKEGQNVTLSCEQNLNHDAMYWYRQDPGQGLRLIYYSQIVNDFQKGDIAEGYSVSREKKESFPLTVTSAQKNPTAFYLCASRSGRQGANAEAFFGQGTRLTVV.

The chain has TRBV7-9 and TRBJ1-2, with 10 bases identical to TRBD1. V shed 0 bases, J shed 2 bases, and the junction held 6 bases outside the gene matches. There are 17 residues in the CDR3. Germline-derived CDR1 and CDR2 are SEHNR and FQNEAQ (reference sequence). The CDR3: CASSLASGTGVNYGYTF. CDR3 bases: TGTGCCAGCAGCTTAGCCTCCGGGACAGGGGTGAACTATGGCTACACCTTC.

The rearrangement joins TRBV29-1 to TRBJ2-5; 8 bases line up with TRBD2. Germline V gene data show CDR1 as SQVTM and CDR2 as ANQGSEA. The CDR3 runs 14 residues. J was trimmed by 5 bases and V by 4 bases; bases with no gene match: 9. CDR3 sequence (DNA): TGCAGCGTTGGTTGGAGCGGGAGCAGGGAGACCCAGTACTTC. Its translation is CSVGWSGSRETQYF.

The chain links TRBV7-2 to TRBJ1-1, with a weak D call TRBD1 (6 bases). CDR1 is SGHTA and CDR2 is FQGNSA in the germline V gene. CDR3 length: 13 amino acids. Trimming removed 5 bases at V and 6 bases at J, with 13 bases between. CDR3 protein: CASSRSGGAEAFF. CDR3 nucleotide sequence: TGTGCCAGCAGCCGCTCGGGGGGCGCTGAAGCTTTCTTT.

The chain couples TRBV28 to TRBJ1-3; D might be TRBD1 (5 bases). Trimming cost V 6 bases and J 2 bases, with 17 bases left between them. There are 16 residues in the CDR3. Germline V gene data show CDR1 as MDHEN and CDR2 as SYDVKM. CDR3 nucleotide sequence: TGTGCCAGCAGCTGGAGGGCTCGGGGCGCTGGAAACACCATATATTTT. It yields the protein CASSWRARGAGNTIYF.

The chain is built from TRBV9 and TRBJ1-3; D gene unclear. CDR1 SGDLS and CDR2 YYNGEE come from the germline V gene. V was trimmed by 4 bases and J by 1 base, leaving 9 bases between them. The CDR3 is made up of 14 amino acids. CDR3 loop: CASSRRVSGNTIYF. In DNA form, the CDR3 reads TGTGCCAGCAGCCGTCGGGTTTCTGGAAACACCATATATTTT.

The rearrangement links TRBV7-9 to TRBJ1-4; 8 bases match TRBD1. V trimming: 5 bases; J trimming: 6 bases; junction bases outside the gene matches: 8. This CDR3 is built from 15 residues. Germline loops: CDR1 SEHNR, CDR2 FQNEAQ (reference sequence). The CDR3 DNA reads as TGTGCCAGCAGCCCCCTCGGACAGGGCTATGAAAAACTGTTTTTT. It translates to CASSPLGQGYEKLFF.

This CDR3 reads CASSYSTEAGNEQFF. The CDR3 DNA reads TGTGCCAGCAGTTACTCGACGGAAGCGGGCAATGAGCAGTTCTTC. J is TRBJ2-1 and V is TRBV6-5, with D possibly matching TRBD2 (6 bases). Trimming left V 0 bases short and J 6 bases short, with 12 bases between. This CDR3 is built from 15 residues. CDR1 is MNHEY, CDR2 SVGAGI, per germline.

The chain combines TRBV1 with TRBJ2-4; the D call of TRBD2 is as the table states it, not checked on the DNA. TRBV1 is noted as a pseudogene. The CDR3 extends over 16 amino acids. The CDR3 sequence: CTSSQGWELAKNIQYF. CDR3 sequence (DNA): TGCACCAGCAGCCAAGGTTGGGAGCTAGCCAAAAACATTCAGTACTTC.

This chain's CDR3 is CASSFAADSGKITDTQYF. The CDR3 DNA reads TGTGCCAGCAGCTTCGCCGCCGATAGCGGAAAAATCACAGATACGCAGTATTTT. The rearrangement links TRBV11-2 to TRBJ2-3; D possibly corresponds to TRBD2 (6 bases). The CDR3 spans 18 residues. V lost 3 bases and J 2 bases, leaving 21 bases between the germline ends. CDR1 and CDR2 (germline): SGHAT, FQNNGV.